Detailed here is one T cell receptor beta chain. Its antigen is as yet unknown. The sample is drawn from a study of human T cells and chemical hapten exposure. About the study: Throughout the approximately 25-week study, diphenylcyclopropenone was applied weekly to the patients' scalps. Study results and caveats: TCRs exceeding 1 in 1000 frequency stayed unchanged with DPC sensitization.

Time point defined: pre-sensitization, week 0. Treatment described: therapeutic diphenylcyclopropenone sensitization with weekly scalp DPC. Separate cDNA molecules received unique molecular identifiers, which the library attached to them. TCRdb processed the RACE reads anew with MiXCR; each CDR3 protein has one entry. The sample holds about 61,000 distinct CDR3 sequences, 5.5% to 7.5% seen once. V was shortened by 6 bases and J by 4 bases, with 13 bases between the two germline ends. The CDR3 runs 14 residues. Germline V gene lookup returns CDR1 SEHNR and CDR2 FQNEAQ (reference sequence). The clonotype was recovered from a woman under 40 with alopecia areata. Some clones in this sample may be carry-over from other donors' samples. This chain joins TRBV7-9 and TRBJ1-5; D uncertain. The sample here was whole blood, taken in connection with sensitization to the hapten diphenylcyclopropenone (DPC). The CDR3 nucleotides are TGTGCCAGCAGTTTGGTGGAGTCGAATCAGCCCCAGCATTTT. This sequence encodes CASSLVESNQPQHF.